The 21 T cell receptor beta chains below were found in one sample sequenced in a study of identical twins. TCRdb passed the 5' RACE reads through MiXCR, listing each CDR3 protein once. The sample carries nearly 650,000 distinct CDR3 sequences, roughly 6.6% recorded once. This sample was shared with a second study, whose subject was yellow fever vaccine responses in identical twins.

The sample taken for sequencing was PBMCs. The receptors derive from a woman under 30 in good health.

This clonotype has at least ten counts. This chain uses TRBV20-1 with TRBJ1-5; 9 bases match TRBD1. Trimming removed 4 bases from V and 0 bases from J; junction bases left unmatched: 13. In germline, CDR1 is DFQATT, CDR2 SNEGSKA (reference sequence). The CDR3 extends over 18 amino acids. The chain's CDR3 is CSAKGTGSEPNSNQPQHF. In nucleotides, the CDR3 is TGCAGTGCTAAAGGGACAGGGTCCGAACCTAATAGCAATCAGCCCCAGCATTTT.

Concerning this clonotype: A much larger clone sits a single nucleotide away, making a read error possible. The chain carries TRBV28 and TRBJ2-1; D remains unclear. Looked up from germline, CDR1 is MDHEN and CDR2 is SYDVKM. The V and J ends lost 5 bases and 3 bases respectively, with 14 bases between them. The CDR3 loop spans 15 amino acids. The CDR3 reads CASSPPSRDYNEQFF. CDR3 nucleotide sequence: TGTGCCAGCAGTCCGCCGTCCAGAGACTACAATGAGCAGTTCTTC.

This rearrangement joins TRBV28 to TRBJ2-7, with TRBD2 matching 11 bases. Germline CDR1 reads MDHEN; CDR2 reads SYDVKM. Losses at the gene ends were 6 bases for V and 4 bases for J; bases not matched to a gene: 2. CDR3 length equals 13 residues. In nucleotides, the CDR3 is TGTGCCAGCAGGACTAGCGGGGTTTACGAGCAGTACTTC. This codes for CASRTSGVYEQYF. The full variable domain, rest sourced from reference TRBV28 and TRBJ2-7, is DVKVTQSSRYLVKRTGEKVFLECVQDMDHENMFWYRQDPGLGLRLIYFSYDVKMKEKGDIPEGYSVSREKKERFSLILESASTNQTSMYLCASRTSGVYEQYFGPGTRLTVT.

This clonotype has just a few counts. The chain joins TRBV3-1 to TRBJ2-3; D remains ambiguous. Germline V gene lookup returns CDR1 LGHDT and CDR2 YNNKEL (reference sequence). The CDR3 totals 18 residues. The V end lost 0 bases, the J end lost 2 bases, and 18 bases lay between the germline ends. CDR3 DNA: TGTGCCAGCAGCCAAGATCCCTGGGAACAAGTGGACACAGATACGCAGTATTTT. Amino acid sequence: CASSQDPWEQVDTDTQYF.

This clonotype occurred a few times. The chain links TRBV18 to TRBJ2-7; 12 bases match TRBD1. CDR1 and CDR2 from the germline V gene are KGHSH and LQKENI. This CDR3 contains 17 residues. Trimming at V came to 8 bases and at J to 3 bases, leaving 14 bases not matched to a gene. The CDR3 coding sequence is TGTGCCAGCACCCCCGGGACAGGGGGCGGAACCAGCTACGAGCAGTACTTC. Translated, it gives CASTPGTGGGTSYEQYF.

This chain joins TRBV12-3 or TRBV12-4 and TRBJ2-7; 9 nucleotides line up with TRBD2. J lost 4 bases, V lost 5 bases, and 6 bases had no gene match. This CDR3 is built from 14 residues. DNA for the CDR3: TGTGCCAGCAGTCAGACTAGCGGCTGGTACGAGCAGTACTTC. It codes for CASSQTSGWYEQYF.

This clonotype turned up a few times. This rearrangement joins TRBV5-1 to TRBJ1-1, with 8 positions matching TRBD1. From germline, CDR1 is SGHRS and CDR2 YFSETQ. Unmatched junction bases numbered 7, after V lost 3 bases and J lost 0 bases. The CDR3 loop spans 16 amino acids. CDR3 DNA: TGCGCCAGCAGCTGGGGGACAGGCAATATGAACACTGAAGCTTTCTTT. Protein product: CASSWGTGNMNTEAFF.

This clonotype occurred a few times. V gene TRBV20-1 combines with J gene TRBJ2-3; D not resolved. This CDR3 is built from 15 residues. Germline assignment: CDR1 DFQATT and CDR2 SNEGSKA (reference sequence). Trimming took off 1 base at V and 2 bases at J, with 13 bases between the two ends. Here the CDR3 reads CSARGARWATDTQYF. The CDR3 DNA follows: TGCAGTGCTAGAGGGGCTAGATGGGCCACAGATACGCAGTATTTT.

This chain links TRBV7-3 with TRBJ2-1; the match to TRBD2 covers 11 bases. This CDR3 spans 15 amino acids. Germline lookup yields CDR1 SGHTA and CDR2 FQGTGA. Losses at the gene ends were 8 bases for V and 2 bases for J; bases not matched to a gene: 5. DNA of the CDR3: TGTGCCAGCTGTCTAGCGGGAGGTCCCTACAATGAGCAGTTCTTC. Protein product: CASCLAGGPYNEQFF. Full variable domain (outside the CDR3, taken from reference TRBV7-3 and TRBJ2-1): GAGVSQTPSNKVTEKGKYVELRCDPISGHTALYWYRQSLGQGPEFLIYFQGTGAADDSGLPNDRFFAVRPEGSVSTLKIQRTERGDSAVYLCASCLAGGPYNEQFFGPGTRLTVL.

This clonotype appeared many times. This chain connects TRBV6-5 to TRBJ1-2; 9 nucleotides match TRBD1. Germline loops: CDR1 MNHEY, CDR2 SVGAGI. J lost 1 base, V lost 6 bases, and 9 bases had no gene match. The CDR3 is 16 residues long. Here the CDR3 reads CASRDSGTGSNYGYTF. The CDR3 DNA sequence: TGTGCCAGCAGGGACTCCGGGACAGGGAGTAACTATGGCTACACCTTC.

This clonotype was detected many times. The chain carries TRBV4-1 and TRBJ2-7, with D possibly TRBD1 on 6 matching bases. The CDR3 sequence is 13 residues long. Trimming removed 4 bases from V and 6 bases from J, with 13 bases in between. CDR1 and CDR2 (germline): MGHRA, YSYEKL. The CDR3 region is CASSPHTGSEQYV. As DNA, the CDR3 is TGCGCCAGCAGCCCCCATACAGGGTCCGAGCAGTACGTC.

The CDR3 region has the DNA TGCAGTGCTAGAGAACTGGGACTAGCGGGAGGGCTTGCGACCCAGTACTTC. It yields the protein CSARELGLAGGLATQYF. The V gene is TRBV20-1, the J gene TRBJ2-5; TRBD2 matches at 16 bases. Germline lookup yields CDR1 DFQATT and CDR2 SNEGSKA (reference sequence). This CDR3 comprises 17 residues. Trimming cost V 0 bases and J 7 bases; bases outside gene matches: 8.

This clonotype was counted only a few times. This chain joins TRBV12-3 or TRBV12-4 and TRBJ2-7; TRBD1 might be the D (6 bases). Trimming removed 1 base from V and 5 bases from J, with 12 bases in between. The CDR3 length is 14 residues. CDR3 nucleotides: TGTGCCAGCAGTTTAGTGAGGGGGAACCACGAGCAGTACTTC. Translated, it gives CASSLVRGNHEQYF.

The rearrangement links TRBV28 to TRBJ1-3, with TRBD1 matching 8 bases. Germline V gives CDR1 MDHEN, CDR2 SYDVKM. The CDR3 contains 15 residues. V was pared by 6 bases and J by 7 bases, with 11 bases of the junction left unmatched. The CDR3 loop is CASSPRDRIINTIYF. In nucleotides, the CDR3 is TGTGCCAGCAGCCCCCGGGACAGGATCATTAACACCATATATTTT.

This clonotype was counted ten times or more. The chain links TRBV2 to TRBJ1-1, with TRBD1 matching 7 bases. V lost 7 bases to trimming and J lost 0 bases; unmatched junction nucleotides: 5. This CDR3 has 14 residues. Germline-derived CDR1 and CDR2 are SNHLY and FYNNEI. CDR3 nucleotide sequence: TGTGCCAGCACGGACAGGATTATGAACACTGAAGCTTTCTTT. Translation gives CASTDRIMNTEAFF.

This clonotype was seen a few times. The rearrangement links TRBV6-1 to TRBJ2-3, with 7 bases lining up with TRBD2. J lost 0 bases, V lost 5 bases, and 5 bases had no gene match. The CDR3 has 15 amino acids. Germline V lookup: CDR1 MNHNS, CDR2 SASEGT. The CDR3 nucleotides are TGTGCCAGCAGTATCCGGGACTATAGCACAGATACGCAGTATTTT. Protein product: CASSIRDYSTDTQYF.

This rearrangement joins TRBV20-1 to TRBJ2-2; 9 bases align to TRBD2. V trimming: 0 bases; J trimming: 6 bases; junction bases outside the gene matches: 5. The CDR3 is 15 residues long. The germline CDR1 and CDR2 sequences are DFQATT and SNEGSKA (reference sequence). In DNA, the CDR3 is TGCAGTGCTAGAGATGTTACTAGCGGGCCCGGGGAGCTGTTTTTT. It yields the protein CSARDVTSGPGELFF.

Note on this clonotype: A much larger clone lies one base from this, so it may be a read error. The V and J genes are TRBV5-1 and TRBJ1-4; 9 bases align to TRBD1. This CDR3 has 15 residues. Per the germline V gene, CDR1 is SGHRS and CDR2 is YFSETQ. The trim removed 7 bases at V and 8 bases at J, leaving 12 bases unmatched. CDR3 loop: CASGGIQGAEEKLFF. CDR3 DNA sequence: TGCGCCAGCGGCGGGATACAGGGGGCAGAAGAAAAACTGTTTTTT.

This clonotype was detected only a few times. The rearrangement uses TRBV11-2 and TRBJ2-1, with TRBD2 matching over 8 bases. The CDR3 loop spans 16 amino acids. Trimming at V came to 0 bases and at J to 9 bases, leaving 10 bases not matched to a gene. Germline loops: CDR1 SGHAT, CDR2 FQNNGV. The CDR3 DNA reads as TGTGCCAGCAGCTTAGATTTGGGCCGGGAGGGAGGTGAGCAGTTCTTC. Its translation is CASSLDLGREGGEQFF.

This clonotype was picked up a small number of times. The chain employs TRBV5-1 and TRBJ1-1; possible D gene TRBD1, 6 bases. The CDR3 sequence is 15 residues long. Looked up from germline, CDR1 is SGHRS and CDR2 is YFSETQ. V shed 4 bases and J shed 1 base, with 14 bases lying between them. The CDR3 reads CASSAQGTENTEAFF. The CDR3 DNA sequence: TGCGCCAGCAGCGCCCAGGGGACGGAGAACACTGAAGCTTTCTTT.

The chain combines TRBV20-1 with TRBJ2-1, with TRBD2 identical over 9 bases. This CDR3 region has 14 residues. Per germline, CDR1 DFQATT and CDR2 SNEGSKA (reference sequence). J gave up 7 bases and V 6 bases, and 10 bases lay outside the gene matches. CDR3 sequence: CSARPGLALNEQFF. CDR3 coding DNA: TGCAGTGCCAGACCGGGACTAGCCTTGAATGAGCAGTTCTTC.